These 16 T cell receptor beta chains came from one sample sequenced in a study of blood T cell repertoires in COVID-19. Here immunoSEQ multiplex PCR was the method, and the copy in TCRdb shows in-frame clones only, minus some. This table has around 64,000 clones, over 70% appearing once. Sequenced material: peripheral blood. Receptors were obtained from a middle-aged man with active COVID-19.

The chain couples TRBV7-2 to TRBJ2-7, with 12 nucleotides matching TRBD2. Germline V gene lookup returns CDR1 SGHTA and CDR2 FQGNSA. Germline trimming cut 0 bases from V and 1 base from J; bases unmatched to any gene: 7. This CDR3 spans 18 amino acids. CDR3 DNA sequence: TGTGCCAGCAGCTTAGCGCGACTAGCGGGAGACCGGTCCTACGAGCAGTACTTC. This codes for CASSLARLAGDRSYEQYF. The complete variable domain, with remaining parts taken from reference TRBV7-2 and TRBJ2-7, reads GAGVSQSPSNKVTEKGKDVELRCDPISGHTALYWYRQSLGQGLEFLIYFQGNSAPDKSGLPSDRFSAERTGGSVSTLTIQRTQQEDSAVYLCASSLARLAGDRSYEQYFGPGTRLTVT.

The rearrangement joins TRBV6-5 to TRBJ1-4; 7 bases agree with TRBD1. The germline gives CDR1 MNHEY, CDR2 SVGAGI. V lost 5 bases and J lost 3; bases outside the gene matches: 6. The CDR3 covers 15 residues. CDR3 in DNA: TGTGCCAGCAGTCCTATAGGGGGCTCTAATGAAAAACTGTTTTTT. This gives the protein CASSPIGGSNEKLFF.

The chain uses TRBV28 and TRBJ1-1; 10 bases map to TRBD1. The CDR3 is 15 amino acids. V lost 6 bases, J lost 6 bases, and 10 bases stayed unmatched. The V gene's germline CDR1 is MDHEN and CDR2 SYDVKM. CDR3 residues: CASSLGGQGIAEAFF. CDR3 DNA: TGTGCCAGCAGCTTAGGGGGACAGGGGATTGCTGAAGCTTTCTTT.

The gene calls are TRBV29-1 and TRBJ2-7; 7 nucleotides agree with TRBD1. This CDR3 spans 14 amino acids. CDR1 and CDR2 (germline): SQVTM, ANQGSEA. J lost 6 bases, V lost 6 bases, and 14 bases had no gene match. The CDR3 DNA is TGCAGCGTCGCACTACCGGGACAGAAGTCCGAGCAGTACTTC. Translated: CSVALPGQKSEQYF.

This rearrangement joins TRBV19 to TRBJ2-7; D unresolved. Germline V gives CDR1 LNHDA, CDR2 SQIVND (reference sequence). Trimming stripped 3 bases from V and 3 bases from J, with 12 bases between. This CDR3 is built from 14 residues. CDR3 amino acids: CASSMRHGYYEQYF. The CDR3, as DNA: TGTGCCAGTAGTATGAGACACGGATACTACGAGCAGTACTTC.

This chain links TRBV6-1 with TRBJ2-7; 8 bases are a match to TRBD1. The CDR3 totals 16 residues. V shed 4 bases, J shed 0 bases, and the junction held 8 bases outside the gene matches. Per germline, CDR1 MNHNS and CDR2 SASEGT. CDR3 in amino acids: CASSVGTGLSSYEQYF. The CDR3 nucleotides are TGTGCCAGCAGTGTCGGGACAGGATTAAGCTCCTACGAGCAGTACTTC.

V gene TRBV7-9 combines with J gene TRBJ1-4; no reliable D call. Deletions cut 4 bases from V and 7 bases from J, with 22 bases between. The V gene's germline CDR1 is SEHNR and CDR2 FQNEAQ (reference sequence). CDR3 length: 17 residues. The CDR3 DNA sequence: TGTGCCAGCAGCTCTCTCGCTACAGCAGAAGGCCGTGAAAAACTGTTTTTT. This encodes CASSSLATAEGREKLFF.

The rearrangement uses TRBV2 and TRBJ1-2, with a weak D call TRBD1 (6 bases). V was shortened by 4 bases and J by 5 bases, with 17 bases between the two germline ends. The CDR3 is 15 amino acids. CDR1 is SNHLY, CDR2 FYNNEI, per germline. The chain's CDR3 is CASSVKTGPLYGYTF. DNA for the CDR3: TGTGCCAGCAGTGTTAAGACAGGTCCACTATATGGCTACACCTTC. Variable domain in full (rest from reference TRBV2 and TRBJ1-2): EPEVTQTPSHQVTQMGQEVILRCVPISNHLYFYWYRQILGQKVEFLVSFYNNEISEKSEIFDDQFSVERPDGSNFTLKIRSTKLEDSAMYFCASSVKTGPLYGYTFGSGTRLTVV.

The chain carries TRBV6-2 or TRBV6-3 and TRBJ1-5, with D unresolved. Trimming left V 0 bases short and J 4 bases short, with 19 bases between. The CDR3 length is 18 residues. CDR1 and CDR2 from the germline V gene are MNHEY and SVGEGT. The CDR3 sequence: CASSYSILLKAGNQPQHF. DNA for the CDR3: TGTGCCAGCAGTTACTCTATCCTTCTAAAGGCGGGGAATCAGCCCCAGCATTTT.

The rearrangement joins TRBV4-2 to TRBJ1-6, with 7 nucleotides matching TRBD1. The trim removed 0 bases at V and 8 bases at J, leaving 4 bases unmatched. CDR1 and CDR2 (germline): LGHNA, YNFKEQ. The length of the CDR3 is 15 residues. The CDR3 loop reads CASSQEQGLDSPLHF. In nucleotides, the CDR3 is TGTGCCAGCAGCCAAGAACAGGGGTTGGATTCACCCCTCCACTTT.

This clone was recorded only once. J is TRBJ2-1 and V is TRBV2, with TRBD2 as a possible D gene (6 bases). CDR1 is SNHLY, CDR2 FYNNEI, per germline. The CDR3 has 14 residues. V dropped 11 bases and J dropped 3 bases, with 17 bases sitting between them. The CDR3 protein is CASRMASVYNEQFF. The CDR3 DNA reads TGTGCCTCTAGGATGGCTAGCGTCTACAATGAGCAGTTCTTC. Full variable domain (remainder filled in from reference TRBV2 and TRBJ2-1): EPEVTQTPSHQVTQMGQEVILRCVPISNHLYFYWYRQILGQKVEFLVSFYNNEISEKSEIFDDQFSVERPDGSNFTLKIRSTKLEDSAMYFCASRMASVYNEQFFGPGTRLTVL.

This chain joins TRBV27 and TRBJ2-1; D perhaps matches TRBD2 (7 bases). The CDR3 consists of 15 residues. Deletions cut 3 bases from V and 4 bases from J, with 13 bases between. The germline V gene has CDR1 MNHEY and CDR2 SMNVEV (reference sequence). The CDR3 DNA reads TGTGCCAGCAGTTTCGCCAGGGGAGGGTACAATGAGCAGTTCTTC. Its protein product is CASSFARGGYNEQFF.

This rearrangement joins TRBV5-1 to TRBJ1-1; TRBD1 agrees at 7 bases. Looked up from germline, CDR1 is SGHRS and CDR2 is YFSETQ. The CDR3 totals 16 residues. The ends lost 2 bases at V and 2 bases at J; junction bases unmatched: 9. The DNA for the CDR3 is TGCGCCAGCAGCTTAACCCTCGGACAGGATAACACTGAAGCTTTCTTT. It translates to CASSLTLGQDNTEAFF. Complete variable domain (other parts from reference TRBV5-1 and TRBJ1-1): KAGVTQTPRYLIKTRGQQVTLSCSPISGHRSVSWYQQTPGQGLQFLFEYFSETQRNKGNFPGRFSGRQFSNSRSEMNVSTLELGDSALYLCASSLTLGQDNTEAFFGQGTRLTVV.

The genes are TRBV6-6 and TRBJ2-1, with a possible D match to TRBD2 (6 bases). The CDR3 consists of 15 residues. CDR1 and CDR2 (germline): MNHNY, SVGAGI (reference sequence). Between the trimmed V and J ends, which lost 2 bases and 1 base, there was a span of 9 bases. CDR3 nucleotides: TGTGCCAGCAGTTACCTAGCGACATCCTACAATGAGCAGTTCTTC. This codes for CASSYLATSYNEQFF.

The V gene is TRBV14, the J gene TRBJ1-2; 8 bases match TRBD1. The CDR3 has 14 amino acids. Germline V CDR1 and CDR2: SGHDN, FVKESK. V shed 4 bases, J shed 4 bases, and the junction held 5 bases outside the gene matches. The CDR3 DNA reads as TGTGCCAGCAGCCCGACAGGGGAGCTCTATGGCTACACCTTC. Translation gives CASSPTGELYGYTF.

The rearrangement uses TRBV3-1 (or the pseudogene TRBV3-2) and TRBJ2-1, with 8 nucleotides matching TRBD1. The CDR3 has 13 residues. With V trimmed by 3 bases and J by 7 bases, 2 bases remained unmatched. CDR1 LGHDT and CDR2 YNNKEL come from the germline V gene (reference sequence). This CDR3 reads CASSQDRVNEQFF. CDR3 bases: TGTGCCAGCAGCCAGGACAGGGTGAATGAGCAGTTCTTC.